This T cell receptor beta chain was sequenced in a study of T cell responses to AZD1222 COVID-19 vaccine. Study at large: Both about-4-week and about-12-week second-dose recipients were combined.

This CDR3 contains 17 residues. Per the germline V gene, CDR1 is SGHTA and CDR2 is FQGTGA. The germline V and J ends were trimmed by 3 bases and 7 bases, with 22 bases remaining between them. Study observations and caveats: Vaccination with two AZD1222 doses was followed by a rise in Spike-specific TCR breadth and depth. Most donors were white British and more were female, and clonal diversity was possibly underestimated. After the peak T cell response, and only then, were repertoires sampled.

This clone was picked up one time. The antigen is unknown. The assay was immunoSEQ multiplex PCR, and TCRdb's table has in-frame clones only and misses some. In the table there are some 96,000 clones, 88% of which are singletons. This chain links TRBV7-3 with TRBJ2-1; D could derive from TRBD1 or TRBD2 (6 bases each). The receptor's source is an adult in good health. The sample in question was peripheral blood, obtained on day 0 of AZD1222 vaccination. The DNA for the CDR3 is TGTGCCAGCAGCTTGGATCATTCTAGGGGGAGGCGGAATGAGCAGTTCTTC. Its translation is CASSLDHSRGRRNEQFF.